A selection of T cell receptor beta chains follows, all from one sample in a study of blood T cell repertoires in COVID-19. Generated by immunoSEQ multiplex PCR, the TCRdb table keeps only in-frame clones and is missing some. Of under 95,000 clones in the sample, roughly four fifths were seen once. The specimen sequenced was peripheral blood. These receptors all stem from a woman aged 80 or over with acute or convalescent COVID-19. CDR3s include the opening cysteine and the closing phenylalanine or tryptophan. D genes are given only for firm matches. The size of a clone is reported for some rows only, either as once, few or many, or as a class for expanded clones.

TRBJ2-5	TRBV19	TRBD2	many	TGTGCCAGTAGTACTAGCGGGAGCCAAGAGACCCAGTACTTC	CASSTSGSQETQYF
TRBJ2-3	TRBV27	TRBD2	-	TGTGCCAGCCGTTCGGTAGCGGGTACAGATACGCAGTATTTT	CASRSVAGTDTQYF
TRBJ2-5	TRBV6-5	TRBD2	-	TGTGCCAGCAGCCCACTAGCGGGAGCTCAAGAGACCCAGTACTTC	CASSPLAGAQETQYF
TRBJ2-2	TRBV7-8	-	-	TGTGCCAGCAACCATAAAGACAAGTTGAACACCGGGGAGCTGTTTTTT	CASNHKDKLNTGELFF
TRBJ2-7	TRBV21-1	-	-	TGTGCCAGCAGCAATGGGGGGAGCACTAGCGGGAAGGGGCCGGAGGAGCAGTACTTC	CASSNGGSTSGKGPEEQYF
TRBJ1-2	TRBV5-1	TRBD1	-	TGCGCCAGCAGCTTTTCTCAGACAGGGGACTATGGCTACACCTTC	CASSFSQTGDYGYTF
TRBJ2-7	TRBV5-1	-	few	TGCGCCAGCAGCGAGCGATTATCATACGAGCAGTACTTC	CASSERLSYEQYF
TRBJ2-3	TRBV18	-	-	TGTGCCAGCTCACCAGACAAAACTAGCACAGATACGCAGTATTTT	CASSPDKTSTDTQYF
TRBJ1-5	TRBV27	-	-	TGTGCCAGCAGACCTAAGACAGTCAATAGCAATCAGCCCCAGCATTTT	CASRPKTVNSNQPQHF
TRBJ2-7	TRBV2	TRBD2	few	TGTGCCAGCAGGATTGGGACTAGTCCGGGCGAGCAGTACTTC	CASRIGTSPGEQYF
TRBJ2-5	TRBV10-3	TRBD1	-	TGTGCCATTGGGACAGATGAGACCCAGTACTTC	CAIGTDETQYF
TRBJ2-5	TRBV4-2	-	-	TGTGCCAGCAGCCGAGACCCCGGGGGAGAAGAGACCCAGTACTTC	CASSRDPGGEETQYF
TRBJ1-1	TRBV6-5	-	-	TGTGCCAGCAGCCCCCGGGACACGAACACTGAAGCTTTCTTT	CASSPRDTNTEAFF
TRBJ2-1	TRBV4-1	TRBD1	-	TGCGCCAGCAGCACAGCAGAGGGACAGATTTACAATGAGCAGTTCTTC	CASSTAEGQIYNEQFF
TRBJ1-2	TRBV24-1	-	-	TGTGCCACCGGGGCAGCCTATGGCTACACCTTC	CATGAAYGYTF
TRBJ2-7	TRBV3-1/TRBV3-2	-	-	TGTGCCAGCAGCCAAGCTCACGAGCAGTACTTC	CASSQAHEQYF
TRBJ2-3	TRBV5-4	TRBD1	-	TGTGCCAGCAGCTTTGACAGGGGTTTTTTTTCTGGGACAGATACGCAGTATTTT	CASSFDRGFFSGTDTQYF
TRBJ2-2	TRBV11-3	TRBD1	-	TGTGCCAGCAGCCCTCCCCCCGGCAGGGGGCGGTTCACCGGGGAGCTGTTTTTT	CASSPPPGRGRFTGELFF
TRBJ2-3	TRBV10-3	TRBD2	few	TGTGCCATCATGGCCCTCGGTAGCGGGGGTACTACAGATACGCAGTATTTT	CAIMALGSGGTTDTQYF
TRBJ2-7	TRBV25-1	TRBD1	-	TGTGCCAGCAGTGAGACAGGGGAGTACGAGCAGTACTTC	CASSETGEYEQYF
TRBJ2-2	TRBV11-2	-	-	TGTGCCAGCAGCTTACGGGGACAGAACACCGGGGAGCTGTTTTTT	CASSLRGQNTGELFF
TRBJ2-3	TRBV7-3	-	-	TGTGCCAGCAGGCCCCCCGAGGATACGCAGTATTTT	CASRPPEDTQYF
TRBJ2-7	TRBV11-3	TRBD1	-	TGTGCCAGCAGCTTAGGGACAGGGGACTCCTACGAGCAGTACTTC	CASSLGTGDSYEQYF
TRBJ2-5	TRBV11-1	-	-	TGTGCCAGCAGCTCATCCGGGGAGACCCAGTACTTC	CASSSSGETQYF
TRBJ2-3	TRBV10-3	-	-	TGTGCCATCAGTGGGGGGGCTAGCGGTCTTCGCGGAAATACGCAGTATTTT	CAISGGASGLRGNTQYF
TRBJ1-6	TRBV18	-	-	TGTGCCAGCTCACCAATTAGGGAGACTAATTCACCCCTCCACTTT	CASSPIRETNSPLHF
TRBJ2-7	TRBV19	TRBD1	-	TGTGCCAGTAGTATATCTCTGTCCGGGACAGCCTCCTACGAGCAGTACTTC	CASSISLSGTASYEQYF
TRBJ1-1	TRBV7-2	-	-	TGTGCCAGCAGCTTAGCCGGGGGGCGAGACACTGAAGCTTTCTTT	CASSLAGGRDTEAFF
TRBJ2-7	TRBV12-2	-	once	TGTGCAAGTCGCCTCTTATGGACAACGAAGCGCGACGAGCAGTACTTC	CASRLLWTTKRDEQYF
TRBJ2-1	TRBV5-1	TRBD2	-	TGCGCCAGCAGCTTGGGGACTAGCGGAAACTACAATGAGCAGTTCTTC	CASSLGTSGNYNEQFF
TRBJ2-1	TRBV7-8	TRBD2	-	TGTGCCAGCAGCTTAGCGGGCGGGACTAGCGGGAGGGTAATTAATGAGCAGTTCTTC	CASSLAGGTSGRVINEQFF
TRBJ2-1	TRBV27	TRBD1	-	TGTGCCAGCAATGACAGGGGCCCCTACAATGAGCAGTTCTTC	CASNDRGPYNEQFF